The TCR beta chain under discussion was sequenced for a study of T cells in Graves' hyperthyroidism and ophthalmopathy. For the diagnoses, clinical symptoms, serum thyroxine and TRAb, thyroid ultrasound and orbital computed tomography were used. V lost 4 bases to trimming and J lost 5 bases; unmatched junction nucleotides: 11. The CDR3 has 18 amino acids. Looked up from germline, CDR1 is LGHNA and CDR2 is YNFKEQ. General observations from the study: Peripheral blood also featured most of the thyroid clonotypes expanded above 0.001.

TCR beta CDR3 region amplification was performed from RNA transcripts. With the HTBI primer set, the TCR CDR3 went through a first round of RT-PCR. One entry per CDR3 protein, called by TCRdb with MiXCR from the multiplex PCR reads. Of over 350,000 distinct CDR3 sequences listed, about 15% are singletons. Points on this clonotype: Its antigen is still unknown.

This clonotype was sampled from a man younger than 30 with Graves' ophthalmopathy. The specimen was blood. The chain has TRBV4-2 and TRBJ2-2, with 12 bases lining up with TRBD2. The CDR3 coding sequence is TGTGCCAGCAGCCGGGAGATACTAGCGGGGGGATCGACCGGGGAGCTGTTTTTT. Translation gives CASSREILAGGSTGELFF.